One and the same sample provided the 22 T cell receptor beta chains below, sequenced in a study of T cell responses to AZD1222 COVID-19 vaccine. Repertoires were generated with immunoSEQ multiplex PCR, while TCRdb's copy carries only in-frame clones and drops some. The data show 200,000 to 250,000 clones, with approximately 94% seen just once and 1.7% held by the top ten. This material consisted of peripheral blood, taken 28 days after the second dose of the MenACWY control vaccine. These receptors were collected from an adult who received the MenACWY meningococcal vaccine as a control.

The rearrangement joins TRBV6-6 to TRBJ2-3; 9 bases agree with TRBD2. The CDR3 runs 14 residues. Germline values: CDR1 MNHNY, CDR2 SVGAGI (reference sequence). V lost 6 bases and J lost 2; bases outside the gene matches: 3. DNA for the CDR3: TGTGCCAGCAGCGCTAGCGGGGTCACAGATACGCAGTATTTT. Protein: CASSASGVTDTQYF.

The DNA for the CDR3 is TGCGCCAGCAGCCAAACCAGGGGGCTCCTAGCCAAAAACATTCAGTACTTC. It is translated as CASSQTRGLLAKNIQYF. The V and J genes are TRBV4-1 and TRBJ2-4, with 8 bases aligning to TRBD1. V was pared by 2 bases and J by 0 bases, with 6 bases of the junction left unmatched. The CDR3 runs to 17 residues. Looked up from germline, CDR1 is MGHRA and CDR2 is YSYEKL.

The V and J genes are TRBV4-3 and TRBJ2-7, with TRBD1 matching 8 bases. The CDR3 extends over 17 amino acids. CDR1 is LGHNA, CDR2 YSLEER, per germline. V was pared by 3 bases and J by 0 bases, with 10 bases of the junction left unmatched. The CDR3 region is CASSQVVTGEHSYEQYF. The CDR3 DNA follows: TGCGCCAGCAGCCAGGTGGTGACAGGGGAGCACTCCTACGAGCAGTACTTC.

The V gene is TRBV30, the J gene TRBJ1-5, with D unclear. CDR1 is GTSNPN, CDR2 SVGIG, per germline (reference sequence). The CDR3 sequence is 12 residues long. Between the trimmed V and J ends, which lost 2 bases and 5 bases, there was a span of 7 bases. The CDR3 region is CAWSPAHQPQHF. The CDR3 region has the DNA TGTGCCTGGAGTCCGGCCCATCAGCCCCAGCATTTT.

The chain has TRBV18 and TRBJ1-4; D might be TRBD1 (5 bases). Germline CDR1 is KGHSH and CDR2 is LQKENI. CDR3 length: 12 residues. Trimming shortened V by 3 bases and J by 8 bases, and 7 bases separated the two germline ends. CDR3 protein: CASSPAGEKLFF. The CDR3 DNA reads as TGTGCCAGCTCACCCGCAGGGGAAAAACTGTTTTTT.

Worth noting for this clone: An end of the junction does not agree with germline; a read error may underlie this. The chain combines TRBV7-7 with TRBJ2-1; TRBD1 is a possible D gene (5 bases). This CDR3 region has 14 residues. From germline, CDR1 is SSHAT and CDR2 FNYEAQ (reference sequence). The CDR3 nucleotides read TGTGCTAGCAGCCCGAAGGGGCCAGGCCATAAGCAGTTCTTC. Its protein is CASSPKGPGHKQFF.

V and J are TRBV28 and TRBJ1-2, with D uncertain. The CDR3 contains 14 residues. Germline CDR1 is MDHEN and CDR2 is SYDVKM. The V and J ends lost 3 bases and 0 bases respectively, with 8 bases between them. CDR3 loop: CASSFEVSNYGYTF. The DNA of the CDR3 is TGTGCCAGCAGTTTTGAGGTATCTAACTATGGCTACACCTTC.

This clone was observed once. This chain connects TRBV5-1 to TRBJ1-4; tentatively, D is TRBD1 (5 bases). The V gene's germline CDR1 is SGHRS and CDR2 YFSETQ. This CDR3 is built from 15 residues. Trimming stripped 0 bases from V and 7 bases from J, with 13 bases between. The CDR3 here is CASSLARAGGEKLFF. The DNA for the CDR3 is TGCGCCAGCAGCTTGGCCAGGGCGGGGGGTGAAAAACTGTTTTTT.

This chain links TRBV27 with TRBJ2-1, with TRBD2 matching 7 bases. The CDR3 is made up of 16 amino acids. Germline CDR1 reads MNHEY; CDR2 reads SMNVEV (reference sequence). The V gene end was trimmed by 6 bases and the J gene end by 5 bases; junction bases not matched to a gene: 13. CDR3 DNA sequence: TGTGCCAGCAGCCCTGAGGGGCGGGGGTTTAACAATGAGCAGTTCTTC. It encodes CASSPEGRGFNNEQFF.

A note on this clone: No DNA is shown, since the ends of the CDR3 on it are uncertain; the CDR3 is the one TCRdb lists. The chain uses TRBV29-1 and TRBJ2-3; the table calls TRBD1, which could not be checked here. The CDR3 length equals 11 residues, ends included. Germline V gene data show CDR1 as SQVTM and CDR2 as ANQGSEA. The CDR3 region is CSVAWGTEKIF.

The CDR3 reads CASTPVGGSTGELFF. CDR3 coding DNA: TGTGCCAGTACCCCGGTAGGGGGCAGCACCGGGGAGCTGTTTTTT. The chain links TRBV19 to TRBJ2-2, with 7 bases matching TRBD1. Germline CDR1 is LNHDA and CDR2 is SQIVND (reference sequence). The CDR3 has 15 residues. The ends lost 7 bases at V and 4 bases at J; junction bases unmatched: 9.

The gene calls are TRBV20-1 and TRBJ1-2; D gene unclear. The CDR3 covers 13 residues. Germline CDR1 and CDR2: DFQATT and SNEGSKA (reference sequence). Between the trimmed V and J ends, which lost 3 bases and 4 bases, there was a span of 12 bases. The CDR3 nucleotides are TGCAGTGCTAGTTCGTTTGGGAGCTATGGCTACACCTTC. Protein product: CSASSFGSYGYTF.

The chain uses TRBV19 and TRBJ2-3; 12 bases fit TRBD2. The CDR3 sequence is 16 residues long. V lost 7 bases, J lost 2 bases, and 7 bases stayed unmatched. Per the germline V gene, CDR1 is LNHDA and CDR2 is SQIVND (reference sequence). The DNA for the CDR3 is TGTGCCAGTACCCCGACTAGCGGGGGTTCCACAGATACGCAGTATTTT. This encodes CASTPTSGGSTDTQYF.

This chain connects TRBV5-6 to TRBJ1-2, with D perhaps matching TRBD1 (5 bases). Looked up from germline, CDR1 is SGHDT and CDR2 is YYEEEE. V was cut by 3 bases and J by 8 bases, with 14 bases left in between. CDR3 length: 13 amino acids. The CDR3 region has the DNA TGTGCCAGCAGCTGGCAGGGAGCGCAGGGCTACACCTTC. Translation gives CASSWQGAQGYTF.

The V and J genes are TRBV2 and TRBJ2-1; TRBD1 matches at 9 bases. The CDR3 consists of 14 residues. After removal of 8 bases from V and 4 bases from J, the junction contained 6 bases not matched to a gene. Germline V CDR1 and CDR2: SNHLY, FYNNEI. CDR3 nucleotide sequence: TGTGCCAGCCAGCAGGGACAGGGATACAATGAGCAGTTCTTC. Protein sequence: CASQQGQGYNEQFF.

The chain is built from TRBV6-5 and TRBJ1-2, with 10 positions matching TRBD1. Germline values: CDR1 MNHEY, CDR2 SVGAGI. CDR3 length equals 14 residues. V lost 7 bases and J lost 8; bases outside the gene matches: 10. CDR3 sequence: CASTRGTGEEGYTF. The CDR3 DNA sequence: TGTGCCAGCACCCGAGGGACAGGGGAGGAGGGCTACACCTTC.

As DNA, the CDR3 is TGTGCCAGCAGGACCGGGACTAGCGGGGGGAACACCGGGGAGCTGTTTTTT. It codes for CASRTGTSGGNTGELFF. The chain links TRBV27 to TRBJ2-2; 14 positions match TRBD2. Germline values: CDR1 MNHEY, CDR2 SMNVEV (reference sequence). This CDR3 is built from 17 residues. V shed 6 bases, J shed 1 base, and the junction held 4 bases outside the gene matches.

The rearrangement links TRBV29-1 to TRBJ2-1, with TRBD2 matching over 13 bases. V lost 6 bases to trimming and J lost 7 bases; unmatched junction nucleotides: 9. The CDR3 is made up of 15 amino acids. Germline V gene sequence: CDR1 SQVTM, CDR2 ANQGSEA. CDR3 nucleotides: TGCAGCGTCTTCGGAGGACTAGCGGGAGTGAATGAGCAGTTCTTC. Amino acid sequence: CSVFGGLAGVNEQFF.

This chain links TRBV28 with TRBJ2-7, with D unresolved. Looked up from germline, CDR1 is MDHEN and CDR2 is SYDVKM. The CDR3 is 14 amino acids. The ends were cut back, 8 bases at V and 6 bases at J, with 20 bases in the middle. The CDR3 sequence is CASYPTRGPSEQYF. CDR3 DNA: TGTGCCAGCTACCCAACACGTGGCCCCAGCGAGCAGTACTTC.

This chain connects TRBV5-6 to TRBJ1-2; D unresolved. Germline V gene lookup returns CDR1 SGHDT and CDR2 YYEEEE. There are 13 residues in the CDR3. V lost 4 bases to trimming and J lost 1 base, with 8 bases between them. DNA of the CDR3: TGTGCCAGCAGCGCACGGGGTAACTATGGCTACACCTTC. This encodes CASSARGNYGYTF.

The CDR3 region has the DNA TGTGCCAGCAGCCCCAGGGGTTTTTCAGATACGCAGTATTTT. Encoded protein: CASSPRGFSDTQYF. This rearrangement joins TRBV3-1 (or the pseudogene TRBV3-2) to TRBJ2-3, with a possible D match to TRBD1 (6 bases). The germline V gene has CDR1 LGHDT and CDR2 YNNKEL (reference sequence). V lost 4 bases, J lost 4 bases, and 12 bases lay in between. The CDR3 covers 14 residues.

The chain links TRBV5-6 to TRBJ1-2, with D uncertain. Trimming took 5 bases from V and 3 from J, leaving 14 bases between them. Per germline, CDR1 SGHDT and CDR2 YYEEEE. This CDR3 spans 14 amino acids. CDR3 DNA sequence: TGTGCCAGCAGTGCCACGCGGGTGGACTATGGCTACACCTTC. Its protein product is CASSATRVDYGYTF.